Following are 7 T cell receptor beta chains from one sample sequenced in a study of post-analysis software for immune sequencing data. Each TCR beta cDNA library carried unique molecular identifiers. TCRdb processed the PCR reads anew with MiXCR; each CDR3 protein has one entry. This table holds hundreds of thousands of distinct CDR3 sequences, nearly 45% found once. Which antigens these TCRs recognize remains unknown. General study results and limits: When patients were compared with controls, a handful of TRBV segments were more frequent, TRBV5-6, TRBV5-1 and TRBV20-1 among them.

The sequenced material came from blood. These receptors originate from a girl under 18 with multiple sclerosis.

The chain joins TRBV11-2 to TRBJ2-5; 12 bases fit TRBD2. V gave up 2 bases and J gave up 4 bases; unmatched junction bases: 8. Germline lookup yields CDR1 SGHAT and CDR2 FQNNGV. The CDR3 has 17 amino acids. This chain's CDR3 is CASSLTASGRGGETQYF. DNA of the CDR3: TGTGCCAGCAGCTTAACGGCTAGCGGGAGGGGGGGAGAGACCCAGTACTTC.

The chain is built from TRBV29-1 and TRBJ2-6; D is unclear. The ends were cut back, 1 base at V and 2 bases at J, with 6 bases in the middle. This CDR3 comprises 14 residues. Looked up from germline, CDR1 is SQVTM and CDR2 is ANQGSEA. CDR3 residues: CSVEGVPGANVLTF. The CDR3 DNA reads TGCAGCGTTGAAGGGGTTCCTGGGGCCAACGTCCTGACTTTC. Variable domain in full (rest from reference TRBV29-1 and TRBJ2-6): SAVISQKPSRDICQRGTSLTIQCQVDSQVTMMFWYRQQPGQSLTLIATANQGSEATYESGFVIDKFPISRPNLTFSTLTVSNMSPEDSSIYLCSVEGVPGANVLTFGAGSRLTVL.

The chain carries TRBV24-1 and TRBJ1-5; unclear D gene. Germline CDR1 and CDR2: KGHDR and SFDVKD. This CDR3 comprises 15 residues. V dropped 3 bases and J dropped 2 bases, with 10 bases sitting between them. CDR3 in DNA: TGTGCCACCAGTGATCAAGGCAGCCGCAATCAGCCCCAGCATTTT. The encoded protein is CATSDQGSRNQPQHF.

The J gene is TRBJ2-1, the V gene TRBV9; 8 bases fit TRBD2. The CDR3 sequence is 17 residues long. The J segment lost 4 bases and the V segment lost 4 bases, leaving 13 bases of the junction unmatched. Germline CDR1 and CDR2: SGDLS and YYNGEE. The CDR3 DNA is TGTGCCAGCAGCCCCCGAAGCAGCGGGAGTTCGTACAATGAGCAGTTCTTC. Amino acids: CASSPRSSGSSYNEQFF.

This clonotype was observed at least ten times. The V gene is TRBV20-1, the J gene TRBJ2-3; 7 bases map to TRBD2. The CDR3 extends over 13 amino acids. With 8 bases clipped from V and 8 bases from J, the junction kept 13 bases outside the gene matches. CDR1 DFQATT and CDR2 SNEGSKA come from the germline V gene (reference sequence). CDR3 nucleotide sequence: TGCAGTAAAGCGGGAAGCGGACGGGGTACGCAGTATTTT. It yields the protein CSKAGSGRGTQYF.

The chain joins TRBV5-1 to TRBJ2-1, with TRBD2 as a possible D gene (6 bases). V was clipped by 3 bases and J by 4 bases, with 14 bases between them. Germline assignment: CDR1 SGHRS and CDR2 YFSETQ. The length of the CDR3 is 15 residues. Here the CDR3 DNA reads TGCGCCAGCAGCTGGAGTCAGGGACTGTACAATGAGCAGTTCTTC. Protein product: CASSWSQGLYNEQFF.

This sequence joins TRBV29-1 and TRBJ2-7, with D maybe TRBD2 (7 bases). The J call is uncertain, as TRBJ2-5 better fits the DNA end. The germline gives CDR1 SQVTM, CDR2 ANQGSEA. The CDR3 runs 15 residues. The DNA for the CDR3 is TGCAGCGTTGAAGGTGGGGGGGCGGCGTGGGAGACCCAGTACTTC. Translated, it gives CSVEGGGAAWETQYF.